The T cell receptor beta chain described here comes from a study of CD8+ T cells in alopecia areata. Study summary: Once tofacitinib had been taken for 6 to 18 months, 6 months off drug followed.

Reverse transcription of extracted RNA yielded cDNA, which provided the sequencing template. Using immunoSEQ multiplex PCR, the repertoire was profiled, and TCRdb retains in-frame clones only, with some absent. The sample includes around 140,000 clones, 85% to 90% of them seen just once. Sorted populations comprised CD4+ and CD8+ T cells obtained from PBMCs. The CDR3 is 14 amino acids. Germline CDR1 is SGHVS and CDR2 is FQNEAQ. V lost 3 bases to trimming and J lost 6 bases, with 15 bases between them. The chain couples TRBV7-8 to TRBJ2-7; D is unclear. The sample here was CD8+ T cells sorted from blood, taken at week 0. This sequence originates from a human donor with alopecia areata. Here the CDR3 reads CASSFPSLGGEQYF. CDR3 DNA sequence: TGTGCCAGCAGCTTTCCGAGTTTGGGCGGCGAGCAGTACTTC.